This record looks at one TCR beta chain sequence and its context. Its target is not known. The CDR3 has 13 amino acids. Germline assignment: CDR1 SGHAT and CDR2 FQNNGV. Trimming pared 4 bases from V and 5 bases from J, leaving 12 bases between. These data are taken from a study of cytomegalovirus exposure and HLA in healthy donors. Study conclusions and caveats: A few CMV-associated chains were confirmed in vitro to be specific for CMV antigens. In a later analysis, a missense DCLRE1C variant was linked to TCR beta V- and J-gene trimming.

PCR used 60 Vbeta primers and 13 Jbeta primers. This table comes from immunoSEQ multiplex PCR, and its TCRdb copy is limited to in-frame clones, with some not included. This table holds under 150,000 clones, 75% to 85% found once. The rearrangement uses TRBV11-2 and TRBJ2-7; D perhaps matches TRBD2 (6 bases). Sequencing was performed on PBMCs. The source of this sequence is a woman aged 40 to 49 in good health and CMV-seropositive. The CDR3 DNA reads TGTGCCAGCAGCTCGCGCGCTAGCGACGAGCAGTACTTC. Amino acid sequence: CASSSRASDEQYF. The whole variable domain, remainder taken from reference TRBV11-2 and TRBJ2-7, is EAGVAQSPRYKIIEKRQSVAFWCNPISGHATLYWYQQILGQGPKLLIQFQNNGVVDDSQLPKDRFSAERLKGVDSTLKIQPAKLEDSAVYLCASSSRASDEQYFGPGTRLTVT.